This TCR beta chain was observed in a study of cytomegalovirus exposure and HLA in healthy donors. In the study overall: In terms of ancestry, the Caucasian-associated cluster contained more than 65% of the 350 to 450 genotyped donors.

In the PCR, 60 Vbeta and 13 Jbeta primers were used. Clones were sequenced by immunoSEQ multiplex PCR, and TCRdb holds only the in-frame ones, with some missing. The data contain about 200,000 clones, 70% to 85% of them seen just once; the ten biggest clones take up 0.22%. Notes on the study in general: Sequencing depth across donors, presence/absence analyses assumed, was roughly uniform. Cytomegalovirus association was assigned to under 200 TCR beta chains. Within an earlier analysis, most TCR beta V segments proved productive either about 87% or about 30% of the time.

Germline assignment: CDR1 SNHLY and CDR2 FYNNEI. The CDR3 has 13 residues. As regards this clone: What it binds is not known.

The source of this sequence is a girl aged 2 to 9 in good health and CMV-seronegative. This chain connects TRBV2 to TRBJ2-5, with TRBD1 identical over 9 bases. Matching the DNA end better, TRBJ2-7 makes the J call doubtful. The sequenced sample was PBMCs. Written as DNA, the CDR3 is TGTGCCAGCAGTGATGGACAGGGGTACGAGCAGTACTTC. It is translated as CASSDGQGYEQYF.